The TCR beta chain under discussion was sequenced for a study of cytomegalovirus exposure and HLA in healthy donors. Study-level background: As an earlier analysis found, roughly 180 million T cells yielded about 120 million unique TCR beta sequences.

In the PCR, 60 Vbeta and 13 Jbeta primers were used. Produced via immunoSEQ multiplex PCR; TCRdb's table is partial and in-frame only. This repertoire shows 90,000 or so clones, 70% to 75% found once; its top ten account for around 3.9%. Concerning this clone: What it binds is not known.

Germline lookup yields CDR1 GTSNPN and CDR2 SVGIG (reference sequence). V was clipped by 5 bases and J by 3 bases, with 14 bases between them. This CDR3 is 13 amino acids long. The study's findings and limits: CMV serostatus was the only immune exposure information that was available. Compared with the roughly 670-donor mean, an Asian-associated ancestry cluster reportedly had fewer N-insertions, according to a later analysis. Usually a TCR sequence was rare, but some public TCRs were found in many donors.

Input material: PBMCs. The TCR was taken from a man in his 60s in good health and CMV-seronegative. The rearrangement uses TRBV30 and TRBJ2-7, with D possibly matching TRBD2 (6 bases). The CDR3: CAWSRGGYYEQYF. The CDR3 DNA reads TGTGCCTGGTCCCGTGGGGGGTACTACGAGCAGTACTTC. Drawing the rest from reference TRBV30 and TRBJ2-7, the complete variable domain is SQTIHQWPATLVQPVGSPLSLECTVEGTSNPNLYWYRQAAGRGLQLLFYSVGIGQISSEVPQNLSASRPQDRQFILSSKKLLLSDSGFYLCAWSRGGYYEQYFGPGTRLTVT.